A single sample is the source of the 5 T cell receptor beta chains below, sequenced in a study of T cell clonotyping in hematopoietic cell transplantation. Sequencing used immunoSEQ multiplex PCR; TCRdb keeps in-frame clones, though not all of them. The profile shows thousands of clones, 77% of them singletons. The sequencing used PBMCs, collected 100 days after allogeneic stem cell transplant. All receptors come from a male patient aged 45 to 59 who had an allogeneic stem cell transplant from an unrelated donor, so the T cells may come from the graft donor. Some clones in this sample may be carry-over from other donors' samples.

This rearrangement joins TRBV9 to TRBJ2-7; D possibly corresponds to TRBD1 (5 bases). This CDR3 has 14 amino acids. Germline loops: CDR1 SGDLS, CDR2 YYNGEE. The V and J ends lost 4 bases and 4 bases respectively, with 15 bases between them. The CDR3 DNA sequence: TGTGCCAGCAGCCCTACGACAGAGATATACGAGCAGTACTTC. Its translation is CASSPTTEIYEQYF. The full variable domain, with the rest looked up from reference TRBV9 and TRBJ2-7, is DSGVTQTPKHLITATGQRVTLRCSPRSGDLSVYWYQQSLDQGLQFLIQYYNGEERAKGNILERFSAQQFPDLHSELNLSSLELGDSALYFCASSPTTEIYEQYFGPGTRLTVT.

The chain recombines TRBV7-6 with TRBJ2-7; 9 bases fit TRBD2. The junction had 12 bases not matched to a gene; V was cut back by 5 bases and J by 7 bases. Germline V gene lookup returns CDR1 SGHVS and CDR2 FNYEAQ. This CDR3 is built from 15 residues. The CDR3 sequence is CASSPEAGGTDEQYF. CDR3 coding DNA: TGTGCCAGCAGCCCGGAGGCGGGGGGGACGGATGAGCAGTACTTC. The full variable domain, with the rest looked up from reference TRBV7-6 and TRBJ2-7, is GAGVSQSPRYKVTKRGQDVALRCDPISGHVSLYWYRQALGQGPEFLTYFNYEAQQDKSGLPNDRFSAERPEGSISTLTIQRTEQRDSAMYRCASSPEAGGTDEQYFGPGTRLTVT.

The chain combines TRBV30 with TRBJ1-3; 7 nucleotides line up with TRBD1. The CDR3 is 17 residues long. Germline V gene lookup returns CDR1 GTSNPN and CDR2 SVGIG (reference sequence). Trimming removed 8 bases from V and 1 base from J; junction bases left unmatched: 17. As DNA, the CDR3 is TGTGCCAGCCATCCATCTCTGGACAGGTCATCTGGAAACACCATATATTTT. It codes for CASHPSLDRSSGNTIYF.

The CDR3 loop reads CASSSRGTRNEKLFF. CDR3 DNA sequence: TGCGCCAGCAGCTCCCGTGGGACTCGTAATGAAAAACTGTTTTTT. The gene calls are TRBV5-1 and TRBJ1-4, with D possibly being TRBD1 (5 bases). Germline V gene data show CDR1 as SGHRS and CDR2 as YFSETQ. CDR3 length: 15 amino acids. Between the trimmed V and J ends, which lost 3 bases and 4 bases, there was a span of 13 bases.

The chain is built from TRBV5-1 and TRBJ1-1; 7 bases are shared with TRBD1. V lost 2 bases and J lost 1; bases outside the gene matches: 8. The V gene's germline CDR1 is SGHRS and CDR2 YFSETQ. The CDR3 is 16 amino acids. CDR3 in DNA: TGCGCCAGCAGCTTATTAGGGGGCGTGGGGAACACTGAAGCTTTCTTT. It is translated as CASSLLGGVGNTEAFF.